A single T cell receptor beta chain is shown here with its context. The germline gives CDR1 MNHEY, CDR2 SMNVEV (reference sequence). Trimming took 4 bases from V and 9 from J; bases not matched to a gene: 10. There are 16 residues in the CDR3. Sequencing used immunoSEQ multiplex PCR; TCRdb keeps in-frame clones, though not all of them. Of tens of thousands of clones listed, roughly 90% were seen once; the top ten hold roughly 29%. This entry comes from a study of OX40 agonist ivuxolimab in advanced cancers. The chain carries TRBV27 and TRBJ2-1; 12 bases agree with TRBD2. The sequence came from an adult with an advanced solid tumor such as melanoma, head and neck, liver or kidney cancer. The source material was CD4+ or CD8+ T cells sorted from blood, sampled in a trial of the OX40 agonist ivuxolimab. The CDR3 DNA is TGTGCCAGCAGTTACCTTCTAGCGGGGGGGCAGGGTGAGCAGTTCTTC. It is translated as CASSYLLAGGQGEQFF.